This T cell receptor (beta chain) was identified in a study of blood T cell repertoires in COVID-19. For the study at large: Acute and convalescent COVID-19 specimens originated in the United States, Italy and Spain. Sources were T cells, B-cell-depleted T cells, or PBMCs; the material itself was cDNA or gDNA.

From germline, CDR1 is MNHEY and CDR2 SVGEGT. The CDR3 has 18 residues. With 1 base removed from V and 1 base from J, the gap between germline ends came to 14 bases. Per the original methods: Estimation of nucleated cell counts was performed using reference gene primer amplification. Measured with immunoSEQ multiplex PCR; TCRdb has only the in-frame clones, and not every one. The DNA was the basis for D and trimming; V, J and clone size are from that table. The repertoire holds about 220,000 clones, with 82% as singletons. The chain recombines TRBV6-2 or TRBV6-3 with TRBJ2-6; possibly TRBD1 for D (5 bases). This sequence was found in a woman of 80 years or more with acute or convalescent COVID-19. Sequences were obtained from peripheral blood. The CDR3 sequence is CASSYFIQAVSGANVLTF. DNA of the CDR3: TGTGCCAGCAGTTACTTTATACAGGCGGTGTCTGGGGCCAACGTCCTGACTTTC.